These T cell receptor beta chains were read from a single sample in a study of technical replicates of blood from several donors. Only in-frame clones appear in the TCRdb table, and some are missing; sequencing was by immunoSEQ multiplex PCR. Among some 87,000 clones listed, 95% to 97% were seen once. Sequenced input: T cells isolated from PBMCs. The receptors here all came from a human donor in good health. Each CDR3 is given with its conserved first and last residue. Each record gives: clone size, J gene, V gene, D gene, CDR3 DNA, CDR3 protein. The D gene is left open where the match is weak. The size entry is marked missing in some rows and otherwise reads once, few, many or a size class.

>NA|TRBJ1-2|TRBV28|TRBD1
TGTGCCAGCAGGGGACAGGGGGCGAAAGGCTACACCTTC
CASRGQGAKGYTF
>once|TRBJ2-5|TRBV23-1|NA
TGCGCCAGCAGTCAAAAGGACAGACAAGAGACCCAGTACTTC
CASSQKDRQETQYF
>few|TRBJ1-4|TRBV30|TRBD1
TGTGCCTGGAGGGGGACAGGGGAAAAACTGTTTTTT
CAWRGTGEKLFF
>NA|TRBJ1-1|TRBV9|NA
TGTGCCAGCAGCGCCTATGAGAAAACTGAAGCTTTCTTT
CASSAYEKTEAFF
>NA|TRBJ2-1|TRBV6-5|TRBD2
TGTGCCAGCAGTCTAGCGGGATCCTACAATGAGCAGTTCTTC
CASSLAGSYNEQFF
>NA|TRBJ2-1|TRBV27|NA
TGTGCCAGCAACGTCCTGCGGAGTTCCTACAATGAGCAGTTCTTC
CASNVLRSSYNEQFF
>NA|TRBJ2-3|TRBV27|NA
TGTGCCAGCAGTGACCGAGCGGCCTACACAGATACGCAGTATTTT
CASSDRAAYTDTQYF
>NA|TRBJ2-7|TRBV9|NA
TGTGCCAGCAGCGTAGCTCTAGATTTATCCTACGAGCAGTACTTC
CASSVALDLSYEQYF
>NA|TRBJ2-5|TRBV5-1|NA
TGCGCCAGCAGCTTGCTCGGGGGGCAGGAGACCCAGTACTTC
CASSLLGGQETQYF
>once|TRBJ2-2|TRBV19|NA
TGTGCCAGTAGTATCCGGGAAATCGGAACCGGGGAGCTGTTTTTT
CASSIREIGTGELFF
>NA|TRBJ1-2|TRBV7-2|NA
TGTGCCAGCAGCTTACAGGCGGGTGGCTACACCTTC
CASSLQAGGYTF
>NA|TRBJ1-2|TRBV7-9|NA
TGTGCCAGCAGCTTAGGGCCGTTCCTCCTCTATGGCTACACCTTC
CASSLGPFLLYGYTF
>NA|TRBJ2-7|TRBV7-8|TRBD2
TGTGCCAGCAGCTCGAAGCGGGAGGACTACGAGCAGTACTTC
CASSSKREDYEQYF
>NA|TRBJ2-5|TRBV2|TRBD2
TGTGCCTGTCAGGGACTAGCGTTAGAGACCCAGTACTTC
CACQGLALETQYF